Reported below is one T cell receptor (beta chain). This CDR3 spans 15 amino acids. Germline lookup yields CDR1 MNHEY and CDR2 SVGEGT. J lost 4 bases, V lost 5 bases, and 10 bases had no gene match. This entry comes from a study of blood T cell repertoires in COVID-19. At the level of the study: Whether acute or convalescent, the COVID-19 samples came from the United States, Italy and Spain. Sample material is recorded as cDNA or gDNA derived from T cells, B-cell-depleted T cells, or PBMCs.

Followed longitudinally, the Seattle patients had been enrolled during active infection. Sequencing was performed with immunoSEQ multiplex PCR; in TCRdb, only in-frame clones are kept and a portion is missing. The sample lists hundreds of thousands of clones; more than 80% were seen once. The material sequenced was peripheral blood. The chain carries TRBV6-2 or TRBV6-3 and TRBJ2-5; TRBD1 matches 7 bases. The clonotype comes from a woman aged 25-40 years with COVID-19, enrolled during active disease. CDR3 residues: CASSQSTGAVETQYF. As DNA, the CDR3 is TGTGCCAGCAGTCAGTCCACAGGGGCTGTAGAGACCCAGTACTTC.